Shown below are 20 T cell receptor beta chains from a single sample sequenced in a study of blood T cells in healthy people across ages. Sample-barcoded 5' priming and a J-beta primer mix drove a second PCR of roughly 7 to 11 cycles. TCRdb used MiXCR to reprocess the 5' RACE reads, holding one entry per CDR3 protein. This table holds around 940,000 distinct CDR3 sequences, roughly half found once. The source material was blood. These receptors all stem from a woman in her fifties or sixties in good health.

The chain has TRBV29-1 and TRBJ2-1; D not certain. The germline V and J ends were trimmed by 6 bases and 6 bases, with 9 bases remaining between them. The CDR3 is 11 amino acids. The germline V gene has CDR1 SQVTM and CDR2 ANQGSEA. CDR3 sequence reads: CSVRPGNEQFF. CDR3 nucleotide sequence: TGCAGCGTCCGGCCCGGCAATGAGCAGTTCTTC.

Worth noting for this clonotype: This may stem from a read error, because a much larger clone lies one nucleotide away. This chain links TRBV29-1 with TRBJ2-7; D gene unclear. The CDR3 covers 13 residues. Germline loops: CDR1 SQVTM, CDR2 ANQGSEA. In DNA form, the CDR3 reads TGCAGCGTCACCGACGTCAGCTCCTACGGGCAGTACTTC. Amino acids: CSVTDVSSYGQYF.

The chain carries TRBV7-9 and TRBJ2-7; perhaps TRBD2 as D (6 bases). CDR3 length: 15 amino acids. Germline CDR1 reads SEHNR; CDR2 reads FQNEAQ (reference sequence). The germline V and J ends were trimmed by 5 bases and 2 bases, with 16 bases remaining between them. The DNA of the CDR3 is TGTGCCAGCAGCCTAAATACGGGGGAAACCTACGAGCAGTACTTC. It yields the protein CASSLNTGETYEQYF.

The chain has TRBV2 and TRBJ2-7; 15 bases match TRBD2. There are 16 residues in the CDR3. From germline, CDR1 is SNHLY and CDR2 FYNNEI. V lost 4 bases and J lost 7; bases outside the gene matches: 8. The CDR3 nucleotides are TGTGCCAGCAGTGTTTTCCCGGGACTAGCGGGAGGAGAGCAGTACTTC. It encodes CASSVFPGLAGGEQYF. The complete variable domain, with remaining parts taken from reference TRBV2 and TRBJ2-7, reads EPEVTQTPSHQVTQMGQEVILRCVPISNHLYFYWYRQILGQKVEFLVSFYNNEISEKSEIFDDQFSVERPDGSNFTLKIRSTKLEDSAMYFCASSVFPGLAGGEQYFGPGTRLTVT.

This clonotype has at least ten counts. The chain combines TRBV3-1 with TRBJ2-5; D not resolved. V was cut by 3 bases and J by 5 bases, with 4 bases left in between. This CDR3 has 11 amino acids. Germline CDR1 and CDR2: LGHDT and YNNKEL (reference sequence). This CDR3 is CASSQSETQYF. The CDR3 nucleotides are TGTGCCAGCAGCCAGAGTGAGACCCAGTACTTC.

This chain joins TRBV12-3 or TRBV12-4 and TRBJ2-1; 16 positions agree with TRBD2. The CDR3 runs 18 residues. V gave up 5 bases and J gave up 0 bases; unmatched junction bases: 4. The DNA of the CDR3 is TGTGCCAGCAGTCACGGGACTAGCGGGAGGGCCTCCTACAATGAGCAGTTCTTC. Residues: CASSHGTSGRASYNEQFF.

The J gene is TRBJ2-7, the V gene TRBV7-9; 8 nucleotides agree with TRBD1. The junction had 11 bases not matched to a gene; V was cut back by 5 bases and J by 5 bases. Germline CDR1 is SEHNR and CDR2 is FQNEAQ (reference sequence). The CDR3 is 15 residues long. The CDR3 is CASSPRQGARNEQYF. CDR3 coding DNA: TGTGCCAGCAGCCCCCGGCAGGGGGCAAGGAACGAGCAGTACTTC.

This clonotype was counted a few times. This chain joins TRBV15 and TRBJ1-6; D gene uncertain. The CDR3 covers 13 residues. Trimming pared 3 bases from V and 9 bases from J, leaving 9 bases between. Germline CDR1 and CDR2: LNHNV and YYDKDF (reference sequence). The CDR3, as DNA: TGTGCCACCAGCAGGACAAACGGTTCACCCCTCCACTTT. Its protein is CATSRTNGSPLHF.

The DNA for the CDR3 is TGTGCCAGCAGCCTGCGGGACAGGGGGAATGAGCAGTTCTTC. Amino acids: CASSLRDRGNEQFF. The rearrangement uses TRBV3-1 and TRBJ2-1; TRBD1 matches 11 bases. The CDR3 contains 14 residues. Germline assignment: CDR1 LGHDT and CDR2 YNNKEL (reference sequence). The V segment lost 4 bases and the J segment 7 bases; nucleotides outside the gene matches: 3.

This clonotype was recorded only once. With a much larger clone just one base away, this may be a read error. This CDR3 is CASRPEPGRWSSYEQYF. The DNA of the CDR3 is TGCGCCAGCCGCCCAGAACCGGGACGGTGGAGCTCCTACGAGCAGTACTTC. The chain has TRBV4-1 and TRBJ2-7; possibly TRBD1 or TRBD2 for D (5 bases each). CDR3 size: 17 residues. Germline V gene lookup returns CDR1 MGHRA and CDR2 YSYEKL. V was cut by 8 bases and J by 0 bases, with 23 bases left in between.

The CDR3 DNA follows: TGCGCCAGCAGCGGAGGGCTCGGGACAGGCCGCACAGATACGCAGTATTTT. Residues: CASSGGLGTGRTDTQYF. The chain carries TRBV5-1 and TRBJ2-3; TRBD1 matches 8 bases. This CDR3 has 17 amino acids. Germline V gene lookup returns CDR1 SGHRS and CDR2 YFSETQ. V lost 4 bases, J lost 1 base, and 11 bases stayed unmatched.

The chain combines TRBV2 with TRBJ2-1, with 10 positions matching TRBD1. With V trimmed by 7 bases and J by 10 bases, 13 bases remained unmatched. The CDR3 extends over 15 amino acids. CDR1 is SNHLY, CDR2 FYNNEI, per germline. The DNA for the CDR3 is TGTGCCAGCAATGACCGGGACAGGGGTGCTCGAGAGCAGTTCTTC. Its protein is CASNDRDRGAREQFF.

The chain employs TRBV12-3 or TRBV12-4 and TRBJ2-1, with D perhaps TRBD1 or TRBD2 (7 bases each). Trimming pared 6 bases from V and 6 bases from J, leaving 12 bases between. This CDR3 region has 13 residues. The CDR3 sequence: CASRDRTSNEQFF. For the CDR3, the DNA is TGTGCCAGCAGGGACAGGACTAGCAATGAGCAGTTCTTC.

This chain uses TRBV28 with TRBJ2-5, with 8 bases fitting TRBD1. CDR1 is MDHEN and CDR2 is SYDVKM in the germline V gene. J gave up 1 base and V 3 bases, and 4 bases lay outside the gene matches. The CDR3 length is 15 residues. The CDR3 bases are TGTGCCAGCAGTTTTTTCAGGGGGCGCCAAGAGACCCAGTACTTC. It codes for CASSFFRGRQETQYF.

J is TRBJ2-7 and V is TRBV6-5; 7 bases align to TRBD2. The CDR3 is made up of 15 amino acids. V lost 0 bases, J lost 2 bases, and 4 bases stayed unmatched. Germline assignment: CDR1 MNHEY and CDR2 SVGAGI. CDR3 amino acids: CASSYSAGAPYEQYF. The CDR3 nucleotides read TGTGCCAGCAGTTACTCTGCGGGAGCCCCCTACGAGCAGTACTTC.

The chain couples TRBV20-1 to TRBJ2-3; D is possibly TRBD1 (8 bases). The CDR3 sequence is 16 residues long. V lost 4 bases and J 6 bases, leaving 23 bases between the germline ends. Germline V lookup: CDR1 DFQATT, CDR2 SNEGSKA (reference sequence). The CDR3 DNA sequence: TGCAGTGCTAAAACTTCGGGGACAGGACTAGGGGATACGCAGTATTTT. It translates to CSAKTSGTGLGDTQYF.

Written as DNA, the CDR3 is TGCGCCAGCAGCCACGACAGGGAGCAGTACTTC. It translates to CASSHDREQYF. This chain links TRBV4-1 with TRBJ2-5; 7 nucleotides align to TRBD1. Looked up from germline, CDR1 is MGHRA and CDR2 is YSYEKL. Germline trimming cut 3 bases from V and 11 bases from J; bases unmatched to any gene: 3. This CDR3 is 11 amino acids long.

The chain is built from TRBV28 and TRBJ2-7, with D possibly TRBD2 on 6 matching bases. With 6 bases removed from V and 3 bases from J, the gap between germline ends came to 18 bases. CDR3 size: 15 residues. Per germline, CDR1 MDHEN and CDR2 SYDVKM. CDR3 region: CASRPTGTPSYEQYF. CDR3 DNA sequence: TGTGCCAGCAGGCCAACCGGGACTCCAAGCTACGAGCAGTACTTC.

V gene TRBV2 combines with J gene TRBJ1-5; possible D gene TRBD1, 5 bases. Germline-derived CDR1 and CDR2 are SNHLY and FYNNEI. The CDR3 consists of 14 residues. V was pared by 3 bases and J by 4 bases, with 10 bases between. The CDR3 DNA reads as TGTGCCAGCAGTGACCGACAGCCTAATCAGCCCCAGCATTTT. As protein: CASSDRQPNQPQHF. Drawing the rest from reference TRBV2 and TRBJ1-5, the complete variable domain is EPEVTQTPSHQVTQMGQEVILRCVPISNHLYFYWYRQILGQKVEFLVSFYNNEISEKSEIFDDQFSVERPDGSNFTLKIRSTKLEDSAMYFCASSDRQPNQPQHFGDGTRLSIL.

This clonotype was counted once. The V gene is TRBV5-6, the J gene TRBJ1-6, with D possibly being TRBD1 (6 bases). Trimming pared 2 bases from V and 7 bases from J, leaving 16 bases between. Germline CDR1 is SGHDT and CDR2 is YYEEEE. This CDR3 region has 16 residues. CDR3: CASSFGPGRGNSPLHF. Written as DNA, the CDR3 is TGTGCCAGCAGCTTTGGTCCGGGCAGGGGAAATTCACCCCTCCACTTT.